This TCR beta chain comes out of a study of cytomegalovirus exposure and HLA in healthy donors. The overall study: In terms of ancestry, the Caucasian-associated cluster contained 80% to 90% of the 350 to 450 genotyped donors. Whole-study results and caveats: Presence/absence analyses rested on an assumption that sequencing depth was roughly uniform across donors. Per published reports, the classifier diagnosed cytomegalovirus status with high specificity and sensitivity.

This CDR3 has 15 residues. The germline gives CDR1 LNHNV, CDR2 YYDKDF (reference sequence). Trimming pared 0 bases from V and 4 bases from J, leaving 12 bases between. In regard to this clone: Its matching antigen is unknown.

PCR employed 60 Vbeta and 13 Jbeta primers. TCRdb's table, derived via immunoSEQ multiplex PCR, lists solely in-frame clones and lacks some. Of approximately 150,000 clones in the sample, approximately 67% were seen once. The sequencing input was PBMCs. This sequence was found in a woman aged 18-29 years in good health and CMV-seropositive. This rearrangement joins TRBV15 to TRBJ1-2, with D possibly being TRBD1 (5 bases). CDR3 protein: CATSRDKGLSYGYTF. The DNA for the CDR3 is TGTGCCACCAGCAGAGACAAGGGGCTCAGCTATGGCTACACCTTC.